This record concerns one T cell receptor beta chain sequence. Germline CDR1 is SGDLS and CDR2 is YYNGEE. The CDR3 runs 13 residues. V lost 1 base and J 10 bases, leaving 12 bases between the germline ends. The record originates from a study of cytomegalovirus exposure and HLA in healthy donors. Study in general: Early released data comprised some 91 million unique TCRs from HLA-typed donors.

Primers included in the PCR were 60 Vbeta and 13 Jbeta primers. This table comes from immunoSEQ multiplex PCR, and its TCRdb copy is limited to in-frame clones, with some not included. This table lists 60,000 to 100,000 clones. The chain has TRBV9 and TRBJ2-1; D is possibly TRBD2 (6 bases). This receptor was obtained from a man aged 25-45 years in good health and CMV-seronegative. Material: PBMCs. In nucleotides, the CDR3 is TGTGCCAGCAGCGTATATGACAGCGGGGAGCAGTTCTTC. Amino acids: CASSVYDSGEQFF.